In this sample, the clone carrying this TCR beta chain turned up a few times. The CDR3 has 14 residues. Germline assignment: CDR1 MNHNY and CDR2 SVGAGI (reference sequence). Trimming shortened V by 5 bases and J by 0 bases, and 9 bases separated the two germline ends. TCRdb reprocessed the 5' RACE reads via MiXCR and lists one record per CDR3 protein. Of roughly 320,000 distinct CDR3 sequences in the sample, about 10% are singletons; the top ten hold 3% to 4%. The data are from a study of T cells after yellow fever vaccination. This specimen consisted of CD4+ T cells sorted from PBMCs, obtained 45 days after the yellow fever booster vaccination. The chain links TRBV6-6 to TRBJ2-3; possibly TRBD2 for D (6 bases). The origin of this receptor is a man aged 18-30 years who received the YFV17D yellow fever vaccine. CDR3 region: CASSQRASTDTQYF. The CDR3 coding sequence is TGTGCCAGCAGTCAGCGGGCTAGCACAGATACGCAGTATTTT.